A single sample is the source of the 30 T cell receptor beta chains below, sequenced in a study of T cells after yellow fever vaccination. TCRdb used MiXCR to reprocess the 5' RACE reads, holding one entry per CDR3 protein. The sample includes approximately 96,000 distinct CDR3 sequences, about 8.2% seen only once; the top ten take over 15%. The sequencing here drew on CD8+ T cells not binding an NS4B(214-222) dextramer, sorted from PBMCs, taken roughly 15 days after the first yellow fever vaccination. These receptors were obtained from a man aged 18-30 years who received the YFV17D yellow fever vaccine.

This chain uses TRBV9 with TRBJ1-5; D remains ambiguous. The length of the CDR3 is 13 residues. Germline CDR1 SGDLS, CDR2 YYNGEE. The V gene lost 2 bases and the J gene lost 8 bases, with 11 bases spanning the gap. The CDR3 reads CASSVTPEEPQHF. CDR3 DNA sequence: TGTGCCAGCAGCGTTACCCCGGAGGAGCCCCAGCATTTT.

This clonotype was counted only a few times. The rearrangement uses TRBV19 and TRBJ1-2; D not certain. This CDR3 has 14 residues. Per germline, CDR1 LNHDA and CDR2 SQIVND (reference sequence). The V and J ends lost 3 bases and 5 bases respectively, with 13 bases between them. This CDR3 reads CASSIPGIFYGYTF. As DNA, the CDR3 is TGTGCCAGTAGTATTCCCGGGATCTTTTATGGCTACACCTTC.

The table lists this clonotype with a few counts. The chain is built from TRBV7-9 and TRBJ2-5; 7 nucleotides match TRBD1. CDR3 size: 14 residues. Germline V gene sequence: CDR1 SEHNR, CDR2 FQNEAQ (reference sequence). V gave up 5 bases and J gave up 5 bases; unmatched junction bases: 8. This CDR3 reads CASSHRQGRETQYF. The CDR3 nucleotides read TGTGCCAGCAGCCACCGACAGGGTAGGGAGACCCAGTACTTC.

This clonotype was detected only a few times. J is TRBJ1-1 and V is TRBV5-8, with D possibly matching TRBD1 (5 bases). Looked up from germline, CDR1 is SGHTS and CDR2 is YDEGEE. CDR3 length equals 15 residues. V gave up 0 bases and J gave up 6 bases, with 15 bases separating them. CDR3 nucleotides: TGTGCCAGCAGCTTGGGAAGGGACCCGGATCCTGAAGCTTTCTTT. Protein product: CASSLGRDPDPEAFF. The whole variable domain, filled in from reference TRBV5-8 and TRBJ1-1, reads EAGVTQSPTHLIKTRGQQATLRCSPISGHTSVYWYQQALGLGLQFLLWYDEGEERNRGNFPPRFSGRQFPNYSSELNVNALELEDSALYLCASSLGRDPDPEAFFGQGTRLTVV.

This chain links TRBV5-1 with TRBJ1-1, with D hard to call. Germline-derived CDR1 and CDR2 are SGHRS and YFSETQ. This CDR3 has 16 amino acids. Trimming cost V 0 bases and J 2 bases, with 14 bases left between them. This chain's CDR3 is CASSLGTFRTNTEAFF. The CDR3, as DNA: TGCGCCAGCAGCTTGGGGACCTTCAGGACCAACACTGAAGCTTTCTTT.

Many counts were recorded for this clonotype. The V call is TRBV13, the J call TRBJ2-2, with no clear D. V gave up 5 bases and J gave up 6 bases, with 13 bases separating them. The germline CDR1 and CDR2 sequences are PRHDT and FYEKMQ (reference sequence). This CDR3 contains 14 residues. As DNA, the CDR3 is TGTGCCAGCAGCCCCGGTGGGATGCCCGGGGAGCTGTTTTTT. Amino acids: CASSPGGMPGELFF.

This clonotype was seen many times. The J gene is TRBJ2-7, the V gene TRBV7-4, with D perhaps being TRBD1 or TRBD2 (6 bases each). The CDR3 loop spans 13 amino acids. The V end was cut by 3 bases, the J end by 10 bases, with 16 bases between. CDR1 is SGHVT, CDR2 SQSDAQ, per germline. The CDR3 coding sequence is TGTGCCAGCAGCTTGTGGAGCCGGGGGCAACAGTACGTC. Translating gives CASSLWSRGQQYV.

J is TRBJ1-2 and V is TRBV6-5; D is uncertain. This CDR3 comprises 13 residues. CDR1 is MNHEY and CDR2 is SVGAGI in the germline V gene. V lost 0 bases, J lost 8 bases, and 10 bases lay in between. The CDR3 loop reads CASSYSKAAGYTF. CDR3 nucleotide sequence: TGTGCCAGCAGTTACTCGAAGGCCGCCGGCTACACCTTC.

The chain carries TRBV6-5 and TRBJ2-2, with 12 bases aligning to TRBD2. The trim removed 2 bases at V and 8 bases at J, leaving 9 bases unmatched. There are 17 residues in the CDR3. Per the germline V gene, CDR1 is MNHEY and CDR2 is SVGAGI. For the CDR3, the DNA is TGTGCCAGCAGTTACCTTATCCTAGCGGGGGGGCCAGGGGAGCTGTTTTTT. This sequence encodes CASSYLILAGGPGELFF.

The chain employs TRBV6-1 and TRBJ1-5; D may be TRBD1 (5 bases). CDR1 and CDR2 (germline): MNHNS, SASEGT. Trimming removed 8 bases from V and 5 bases from J, with 16 bases in between. The CDR3 consists of 14 residues. CDR3 nucleotides: TGTGCCAGCGGATCCGGGACGGGGTATCAGCCCCAGCATTTT. Its protein product is CASGSGTGYQPQHF.

This clonotype has at least ten counts. The chain links TRBV10-3 to TRBJ1-1, with D perhaps matching TRBD1 (5 bases). Germline V gives CDR1 ENHRY, CDR2 SYGVKD. Trimming pared 6 bases from V and 0 bases from J, leaving 11 bases between. The CDR3 sequence is 14 residues long. This CDR3 is CAIRGPTVNTEAFF. The CDR3 DNA follows: TGTGCCATCAGGGGACCGACAGTGAACACTGAAGCTTTCTTT.

This clonotype was observed a few times. The CDR3, as DNA: TGTGCCAGCAGCGTAGTAATCTTACAGGGTTTCGACACTGAAGCTTTCTTT. This sequence encodes CASSVVILQGFDTEAFF. The chain employs TRBV9 and TRBJ1-1, with a tentative D call TRBD1 (6 bases). The CDR3 covers 17 residues. Germline V gene sequence: CDR1 SGDLS, CDR2 YYNGEE. Trimming shortened V by 0 bases and J by 3 bases, and 18 bases separated the two germline ends.

This clonotype was counted ten times or more. This chain connects TRBV7-6 to TRBJ2-5; TRBD2 might be the D (6 bases). The CDR3 consists of 15 residues. Germline CDR1 reads SGHVS; CDR2 reads FNYEAQ. V dropped 1 base and J dropped 6 bases, with 15 bases sitting between them. CDR3 nucleotide sequence: TGTGCCAGCAGCTTAGGAGGGACTCCCACCCAGACCCAGTACTTC. Protein product: CASSLGGTPTQTQYF.

With regard to this clonotype: Sequence at one end of the junction differs from germline and may be a read error. The chain joins TRBV29-1 to TRBJ2-7; TRBD2 aligns across 7 bases. Germline V lookup: CDR1 SQVTM, CDR2 ANQGSEA. The CDR3 consists of 14 residues. The CDR3 here is CSVERHGGDYERYF. As DNA, the CDR3 is TGCAGCGTTGAAAGGCATGGCGGGGACTACGAGCGGTACTTC.

This clonotype was detected only a few times. The rearrangement links TRBV4-1 to TRBJ1-1, with D unresolved. The CDR3 is 13 residues long. Germline lookup yields CDR1 MGHRA and CDR2 YSYEKL. The V and J ends lost 0 bases and 3 bases respectively, with 5 bases between them. In DNA form, the CDR3 reads TGCGCCAGCAGCCAAGAGATTTACACTGAAGCTTTCTTT. This gives the protein CASSQEIYTEAFF.

The chain recombines TRBV28 with TRBJ2-7; 8 bases agree with TRBD1. This CDR3 has 14 residues. CDR1 and CDR2 (germline): MDHEN, SYDVKM. The V segment lost 3 bases and the J segment 5 bases; nucleotides outside the gene matches: 6. In DNA, the CDR3 is TGTGCCAGCAGTTTCGGGACAGGTTTGAACGAGCAGTACGTC. As protein: CASSFGTGLNEQYV.

This clonotype was picked up a small number of times. The chain recombines TRBV7-2 with TRBJ2-7; 9 bases agree with TRBD2. J gave up 3 bases and V 2 bases, and 5 bases lay outside the gene matches. CDR3 length: 15 amino acids. Germline V CDR1 and CDR2: SGHTA, FQGNSA. DNA of the CDR3: TGTGCCAGCAGCTTAAGTTTGACTAGCGGCTACGAGCAGTACGTC. This sequence encodes CASSLSLTSGYEQYV.

This clonotype was counted between two and nine times. This chain uses TRBV7-9 with TRBJ2-7, with 9 bases that match TRBD1. Trimming cost V 5 bases and J 4 bases; bases outside gene matches: 6. Germline V gives CDR1 SEHNR, CDR2 FQNEAQ (reference sequence). This CDR3 spans 14 amino acids. The CDR3 is CASSATGGMYEQYV. The CDR3 nucleotides read TGTGCCAGCAGCGCAACAGGGGGCATGTACGAGCAGTACGTC.

This clonotype came up many times. The genes are TRBV7-9 and TRBJ2-5, with TRBD1 as a possible D gene (7 bases). V was clipped by 6 bases and J by 1 base, with 15 bases between them. The germline CDR1 and CDR2 sequences are SEHNR and FQNEAQ (reference sequence). The CDR3 is 15 amino acids. The CDR3, as DNA: TGTGCCAGCAGTACAGCAGGGGGGTTCCAAGAGACCCAGTACTTC. It is translated as CASSTAGGFQETQYF.

This clonotype was seen at least ten times. This chain joins TRBV11-3 and TRBJ2-7, with 8 nucleotides matching TRBD2. This CDR3 has 14 residues. V shed 2 bases, J shed 5 bases, and the junction held 5 bases outside the gene matches. Germline CDR1 and CDR2: SGHNT and YENEEA. The CDR3 sequence: CASSLSGGNDEQYF. The CDR3 coding sequence is TGTGCCAGCAGCTTAAGCGGGGGAAACGACGAGCAGTACTTC. The full variable domain, in which reference TRBV11-3 and TRBJ2-7 provide the parts outside the CDR3, is EAGVVQSPRYKIIEKKQPVAFWCNPISGHNTLYWYLQNLGQGPELLIRYENEEAVDDSQLPKDRFSAERLKGVDSTLKIQPAELGDSAVYLCASSLSGGNDEQYFGPGTRLTVT.

In DNA form, the CDR3 reads TGTGCCAGCAGTCTTGGGACTACCGAGCAGTACGTC. Its translation: CASSLGTTEQYV. The chain recombines TRBV12-3 or TRBV12-4 with TRBJ2-7; 7 nucleotides line up with TRBD2. The length of the CDR3 is 12 residues. The V segment lost 5 bases and the J segment 6 bases; nucleotides outside the gene matches: 4.

This clonotype has at least ten counts. This chain connects TRBV5-6 to TRBJ2-7; perhaps TRBD1 as D (6 bases). Germline assignment: CDR1 SGHDT and CDR2 YYEEEE. The CDR3 extends over 15 amino acids. V shed 0 bases and J shed 6 bases, with 16 bases lying between them. The CDR3 region is CASSLGIGQGFEQYV. Written as DNA, the CDR3 is TGTGCCAGCAGCTTGGGAATCGGGCAGGGGTTCGAGCAGTACGTC.

This clonotype was seen only a few times. The chain combines TRBV13 with TRBJ2-3; D might be TRBD1 (5 bases). V shed 4 bases and J shed 0 bases, with 14 bases lying between them. This CDR3 comprises 16 residues. Germline V gene lookup returns CDR1 PRHDT and CDR2 FYEKMQ (reference sequence). The DNA for the CDR3 is TGTGCCAGCAGCTCCCGACAGCTAACTAGCACAGATACGCAGTATTTT. Amino acid sequence: CASSSRQLTSTDTQYF.

J is TRBJ2-5 and V is TRBV11-2; 7 bases are a match to TRBD2. There are 13 residues in the CDR3. Trimming cost V 5 bases and J 5 bases; bases outside gene matches: 5. Germline-derived CDR1 and CDR2 are SGHAT and FQNNGV. The CDR3 spells CASSPSGLETQYF. The CDR3 DNA follows: TGTGCCAGCAGCCCTAGCGGCCTCGAGACCCAGTACTTC.

This chain links TRBV29-1 with TRBJ2-1, with TRBD1 matching over 7 bases. Germline V gene lookup returns CDR1 SQVTM and CDR2 ANQGSEA. This CDR3 is 14 amino acids long. Losses at the gene ends were 6 bases for V and 2 bases for J; bases not matched to a gene: 7. CDR3 amino acids: CSVDWTGTYNEQFF. CDR3 coding DNA: TGCAGCGTGGATTGGACAGGAACCTACAATGAGCAGTTCTTC.

This clonotype was seen a few times. The chain joins TRBV7-9 to TRBJ2-3; possible D gene TRBD1, 5 bases. Between the trimmed V and J ends, which lost 5 bases and 2 bases, there was a span of 14 bases. The germline V gene encodes CDR1 SEHNR and CDR2 FQNEAQ (reference sequence). The CDR3 runs 15 residues. The CDR3 DNA sequence: TGTGCCAGCAGCCCCGAAACAGGAAACACAGATACGCAGTATTTT. Translating gives CASSPETGNTDTQYF.

This clonotype was observed a handful of times. This chain uses TRBV10-3 with TRBJ2-7, with 10 positions matching TRBD2. There are 14 residues in the CDR3. The ends lost 10 bases at V and 5 bases at J; junction bases unmatched: 11. Looked up from germline, CDR1 is ENHRY and CDR2 is SYGVKD. The CDR3 nucleotides read TGTGCCACGGAACCAGCGGGGGGGCTTGACGAGCAGTACTTC. Residues: CATEPAGGLDEQYF.

V and J are TRBV7-9 and TRBJ2-7; D might be TRBD2 (6 bases). CDR1 is SEHNR and CDR2 is FQNEAQ in the germline V gene (reference sequence). Trimming shortened V by 1 base and J by 3 bases, and 16 bases separated the two germline ends. This CDR3 contains 16 residues. DNA of the CDR3: TGTGCCAGCAGCTTAGTGACGGGGGTTGGAGACTACGAGCAGTACGTC. As protein: CASSLVTGVGDYEQYV.

About this clonotype: A read error may account for a junction end that differs from germline. The CDR3 sequence: CASSPVSTSIDTQYF. As DNA, the CDR3 is TGTGCCAGCAGCCCTGTCAGTACCAGCATAGATACGCAGTATTTT. The V and J genes are TRBV6-1 and TRBJ2-3; the D is unclear. CDR1 is MNHNS and CDR2 is SASEGT in the germline V gene. The CDR3 runs to 15 residues.

This clonotype was seen repeatedly, ten times or more. The chain is built from TRBV4-3 and TRBJ2-1, with a tentative D call TRBD1 (6 bases). V was clipped by 0 bases and J by 0 bases, with 12 bases between them. In germline, CDR1 is LGHNA, CDR2 YSLEER. The CDR3 spans 17 residues. The CDR3 coding sequence is TGCGCCAGCAGCCAAGATCGGGTGGACAGCTCCTACAATGAGCAGTTCTTC. Translated: CASSQDRVDSSYNEQFF.